Shown below are 21 T cell receptor beta chains from a single sample sequenced in a study of long-term antiretroviral therapy in people with HIV. They ran version v3.0 of the immunoSEQ assay at survey level. Libraries were prepared by immunoSEQ multiplex PCR; TCRdb keeps only in-frame clonotypes and omits some of them. The sample holds under 20,000 clones; 77% are singletons and the top ten take more than 14%. The sequenced sample was unsorted PBMCs, obtained approximately 2.2 years before starting antiretroviral therapy. The receptor source for this set is a young man with HIV.

The J gene is TRBJ2-7, the V gene TRBV5-4; 9 bases are shared with TRBD2. The germline V gene encodes CDR1 SGHNT and CDR2 YYREEE (reference sequence). CDR3 length: 15 amino acids. The V and J ends lost 4 bases and 2 bases, in that order; junction bases with no gene match: 7. This chain's CDR3 is CASSPRLAGTYEQYF. For the CDR3, the DNA is TGTGCCAGCAGCCCTCGTCTAGCGGGGACCTACGAGCAGTACTTC.

The gene calls are TRBV5-6 and TRBJ2-2, with no clear D. Trimming took 0 bases from V and 5 from J, leaving 8 bases between them. The CDR3 spans 14 residues. Germline values: CDR1 SGHDT, CDR2 YYEEEE. In nucleotides, the CDR3 is TGTGCCAGCAGCTTGGATGCTGGGACCGGGGAGCTGTTTTTT. Amino acids: CASSLDAGTGELFF.

The rearrangement links TRBV11-2 to TRBJ2-5; 11 bases are shared with TRBD2. V lost 3 bases to trimming and J lost 1 base; unmatched junction nucleotides: 4. This CDR3 is 16 amino acids long. Germline lookup yields CDR1 SGHAT and CDR2 FQNNGV. CDR3 bases: TGTGCCAGCAGCTTTTTGGGACTAGCGGCCCAAGAGACCCAGTACTTC. Translated, it gives CASSFLGLAAQETQYF.

The chain employs TRBV2 and TRBJ1-2; D unclear. The V end was cut by 0 bases, the J end by 5 bases, with 13 bases between. The CDR3 totals 15 residues. Per the germline V gene, CDR1 is SNHLY and CDR2 is FYNNEI. CDR3 nucleotide sequence: TGTGCCAGCAGTGAAGCGCTTCGGCCTATGTATGGCTACACCTTC. It specifies CASSEALRPMYGYTF.

V usage is TRBV28 and J usage is TRBJ2-1; no clear D gene. In germline, CDR1 is MDHEN, CDR2 SYDVKM. Between the trimmed V and J ends, which lost 2 bases and 7 bases, there was a span of 9 bases. This CDR3 region has 13 residues. The CDR3 DNA reads TGTGCCAGCAGTTTAAACCTGAATAATGAGCAGTTCTTC. This gives the protein CASSLNLNNEQFF.

The J gene is TRBJ1-1, the V gene TRBV5-1; D is unclear. This CDR3 has 13 residues. Looked up from germline, CDR1 is SGHRS and CDR2 is YFSETQ. V was cut by 0 bases and J by 8 bases, with 11 bases left in between. The DNA of the CDR3 is TGCGCCAGCAGCTTGGGTCAGCCCCTAGAAGCTTTCTTT. Residues: CASSLGQPLEAFF.

The rearrangement uses TRBV11-2 and TRBJ2-1, with a weak D call TRBD1 (6 bases). Trimming took off 2 bases at V and 2 bases at J, with 16 bases between the two ends. The CDR3 consists of 17 residues. Germline CDR1 reads SGHAT; CDR2 reads FQNNGV. The CDR3 nucleotides are TGTGCCAGCAGCTTAAAAGGGGGTCCAGACCCCTACAATGAGCAGTTCTTC. Encoded protein: CASSLKGGPDPYNEQFF.

The chain employs TRBV30 and TRBJ1-2, with 9 nucleotides matching TRBD1. The V and J ends lost 3 bases and 7 bases, in that order; junction bases with no gene match: 6. The CDR3 length is 13 residues. CDR1 and CDR2 (germline): GTSNPN, SVGIG (reference sequence). The CDR3 DNA is TGTGCCTGGAGGGGACAGGGAAGTGGTGGCTACACCTTC. Its translation is CAWRGQGSGGYTF.

This chain joins TRBV5-6 and TRBJ1-2; D unclear. CDR1 is SGHDT and CDR2 is YYEEEE in the germline V gene. CDR3 length equals 13 residues. Between the trimmed V and J ends, which lost 4 bases and 4 bases, there was a span of 11 bases. The CDR3 DNA sequence: TGTGCCAGCAGCCCGGGCTCCGTCTATGGCTACACCTTC. This encodes CASSPGSVYGYTF.

For the CDR3, the DNA is TGTGCCAGCAGCTTAGCGCACCTGTACTCCTACAATGAGCAGTTCTTC. It translates to CASSLAHLYSYNEQFF. The J gene is TRBJ2-1, the V gene TRBV7-8, with no clear D. Germline CDR1 reads SGHVS; CDR2 reads FQNEAQ. Deletions cut 0 bases from V and 0 bases from J, with 9 bases between. The CDR3 contains 16 residues.

The J gene is TRBJ2-5, the V gene TRBV14, with D possibly being TRBD2 (6 bases). Germline V CDR1 and CDR2: SGHDN, FVKESK. There are 14 residues in the CDR3. V was shortened by 6 bases and J by 6 bases, with 17 bases between the two germline ends. The CDR3 nucleotides read TGTGCCAGCAGAGTGTCGGGAGATTATAAGACCCAGTACTTC. It is translated as CASRVSGDYKTQYF.

V and J are TRBV19 and TRBJ1-5, with 8 bases fitting TRBD1. The CDR3 has 15 amino acids. The junction had 10 bases not matched to a gene; V was cut back by 4 bases and J by 8 bases. Germline V lookup: CDR1 LNHDA, CDR2 SQIVND (reference sequence). CDR3 region: CASSTWTGISEPQHF. The CDR3 nucleotides read TGTGCCAGTAGTACTTGGACAGGGATAAGTGAGCCCCAGCATTTT.

V is TRBV5-4 and J is TRBJ2-3; 12 bases line up with TRBD2. The V gene end was trimmed by 4 bases and the J gene end by 1 base; junction bases not matched to a gene: 10. There are 18 residues in the CDR3. Germline V gene data show CDR1 as SGHNT and CDR2 as YYREEE (reference sequence). CDR3 protein: CASSRASGGVPRTDTQYF. In DNA form, the CDR3 reads TGTGCCAGCAGCCGGGCTAGCGGGGGGGTACCCCGCACAGATACGCAGTATTTT.

This chain uses TRBV28 with TRBJ2-2; D is unclear. From germline, CDR1 is MDHEN and CDR2 SYDVKM. Deletions cut 2 bases from V and 7 bases from J, with 5 bases between. The CDR3 length is 12 residues. CDR3 coding DNA: TGTGCCAGCAGTTTAGTAAGCGGGGAGCTGTTTTTT. This encodes CASSLVSGELFF.

The chain recombines TRBV7-2 with TRBJ2-2; 10 bases fit TRBD2. In germline, CDR1 is SGHTA, CDR2 FQGNSA. The CDR3 totals 16 residues. The V segment lost 8 bases and the J segment 4 bases; nucleotides outside the gene matches: 10. As DNA, the CDR3 is TGTGCCAGCTCCTCCGGGACTAGCGAAAGCACCGGGGAGCTGTTTTTT. This codes for CASSSGTSESTGELFF.

The chain has TRBV27 and TRBJ2-2; 8 nucleotides align to TRBD2. This CDR3 region has 14 residues. The V segment lost 5 bases and the J segment 1 base; nucleotides outside the gene matches: 0. The V gene's germline CDR1 is MNHEY and CDR2 SMNVEV (reference sequence). This CDR3 reads CASSTSGNTGELFF. The CDR3 DNA is TGTGCCAGCAGTACTAGCGGGAACACCGGGGAGCTGTTTTTT.

The gene calls are TRBV29-1 and TRBJ1-1; a weak D match, TRBD1 (5 bases). The CDR3 consists of 11 residues. Germline values: CDR1 SQVTM, CDR2 ANQGSEA. Deletions cut 4 bases from V and 7 bases from J, with 10 bases between. The CDR3 region is CSVVRASEAFF. The DNA for the CDR3 is TGCAGCGTTGTCAGGGCCAGTGAAGCTTTCTTT.

The rearrangement uses TRBV5-5 and TRBJ1-2; no reliable D call. Germline V gene lookup returns CDR1 SGHKS and CDR2 YYEKEE (reference sequence). The CDR3 runs 15 residues. The V and J ends lost 0 bases and 3 bases respectively, with 12 bases between them. Here the CDR3 DNA reads TGTGCCAGCAGCTTGGCGGGCGGGCAGGACTATGGCTACACCTTC. This translates into CASSLAGGQDYGYTF.

This sequence joins TRBV11-3 and TRBJ2-7; D perhaps matches TRBD2 (5 bases). Per germline, CDR1 SGHNT and CDR2 YENEEA. The CDR3 loop spans 16 amino acids. Between the trimmed V and J ends, which lost 6 bases and 0 bases, there was a span of 18 bases. The CDR3 coding sequence is TGTGCCAGCAGACTCACGGACTCACGGCCCTCCTACGAGCAGTACTTC. Amino acid sequence: CASRLTDSRPSYEQYF.

The chain recombines TRBV7-2 with TRBJ1-2; 10 nucleotides line up with TRBD1. Germline V gene data show CDR1 as SGHTA and CDR2 as FQGNSA. The CDR3 extends over 15 amino acids. After removal of 3 bases from V and 7 bases from J, the junction contained 8 bases not matched to a gene. The CDR3 DNA sequence: TGTGCCAGCAGCTTTTCGACAGGGGGCAAAGGTGGCTACACCTTC. It specifies CASSFSTGGKGGYTF.

The chain links TRBV5-4 to TRBJ2-2, with a possible D match to TRBD2 (6 bases). The CDR3 covers 15 residues. Between the trimmed V and J ends, which lost 0 bases and 6 bases, there was a span of 12 bases. Germline V CDR1 and CDR2: SGHNT, YYREEE (reference sequence). The DNA for the CDR3 is TGTGCCAGCAGCTTGGAGAGCGGGCTAGCCGGGGAGCTGTTTTTT. As protein: CASSLESGLAGELFF.